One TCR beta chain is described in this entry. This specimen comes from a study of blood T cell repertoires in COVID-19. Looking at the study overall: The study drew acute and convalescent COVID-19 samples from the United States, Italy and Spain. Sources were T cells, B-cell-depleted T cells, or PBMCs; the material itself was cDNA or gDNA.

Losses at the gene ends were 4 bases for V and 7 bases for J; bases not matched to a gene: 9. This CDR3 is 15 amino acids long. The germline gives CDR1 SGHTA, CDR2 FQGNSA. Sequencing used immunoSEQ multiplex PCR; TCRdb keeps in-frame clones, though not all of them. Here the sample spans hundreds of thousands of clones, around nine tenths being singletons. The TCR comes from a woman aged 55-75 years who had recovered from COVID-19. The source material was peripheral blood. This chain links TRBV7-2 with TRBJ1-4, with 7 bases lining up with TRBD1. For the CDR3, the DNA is TGTGCCAGCAGCTACCGACAGGGAAAGGGTGAAAAACTGTTTTTT. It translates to CASSYRQGKGEKLFF.